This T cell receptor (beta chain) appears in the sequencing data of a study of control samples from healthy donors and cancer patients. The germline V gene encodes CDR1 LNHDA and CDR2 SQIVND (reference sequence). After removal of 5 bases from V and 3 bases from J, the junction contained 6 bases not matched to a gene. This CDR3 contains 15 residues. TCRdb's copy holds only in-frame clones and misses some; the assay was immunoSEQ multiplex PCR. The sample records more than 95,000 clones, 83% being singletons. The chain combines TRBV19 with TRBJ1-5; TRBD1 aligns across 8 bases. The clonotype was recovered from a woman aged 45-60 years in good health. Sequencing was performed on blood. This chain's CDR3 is CASSRPGQVNQPQHF. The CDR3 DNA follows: TGTGCCAGTAGTCGCCCGGGACAGGTCAATCAGCCCCAGCATTTT.